This T cell receptor beta chain was found in a study of blood T cell repertoires in COVID-19. Study-level background: Sources were T cells, B-cell-depleted T cells, or PBMCs; the material itself was cDNA or gDNA.

CDR1 and CDR2 from the germline V gene are MGHRA and YSYEKL. CDR3 length: 16 amino acids. The ends were cut back, 0 bases at V and 6 bases at J, with 18 bases in the middle. The data were produced by immunoSEQ multiplex PCR, yet TCRdb's version contains in-frame clones alone and is incomplete. The table shows some 160,000 clones, with 83% occurring only once. Sequencing input: peripheral blood. This rearrangement joins TRBV4-1 to TRBJ2-7; D uncertain. The sequence was collected from a woman of 80 years or more with acute or convalescent COVID-19. Written as DNA, the CDR3 is TGCGCCAGCAGCCAAGATGGTGCCAGGCGATTAGTCGAGCAGTACTTC. Translation: CASSQDGARRLVEQYF.